These T cell receptor beta chains were read from a single sample in a study of blood T cells in healthy people across ages. Via MiXCR, TCRdb re-called the 5' RACE reads, giving one row per CDR3 protein. The sample has almost 1 million distinct CDR3 sequences, roughly half seen once; the top ten hold 20% to 25%. The sample consisted of blood. The receptors were gathered from a woman aged 60 to 75 in good health. Both conserved end residues are part of each CDR3. Each record gives: J gene, V gene, clone size, D gene, CDR3 protein, CDR3 DNA. A D gene is named only where the DNA matches it firmly. Only part of the rows carry a size: once, few, many, or a class if the clone is expanded.

>TRBJ2-3|TRBV20-1|few|NA
CSARGLVDTQYF
TGCAGTGCTAGGGGGCTTGTGGATACGCAGTATTTT
>TRBJ2-7|TRBV21-1|NA|NA
CASSKAESTDSYEQYF
TGTGCCAGCAGCAAAGCGGAAAGCACAGACTCCTACGAGCAGTACTTC
>TRBJ2-5|TRBV12-3/TRBV12-4|few|TRBD2
CASSRGWGGRETQYF
TGTGCCAGCAGCCGAGGCTGGGGCGGGAGAGAGACCCAGTACTTC
>TRBJ1-2|TRBV3-1|NA|TRBD1
CASSRGGGIGYGYTF
TGTGCCAGCAGCCGAGGAGGGGGCATTGGATATGGCTACACCTTC
>TRBJ2-7|TRBV4-1|NA|NA
CASSRNTGYEQYF
TGCGCCAGCAGTCGTAATACCGGGTACGAGCAGTACTTC
>TRBJ2-6|TRBV20-1|few|NA
CSAELPWANVLTF
TGCAGTGCTGAGCTGCCCTGGGCCAACGTCCTGACTTTC
>TRBJ2-7|TRBV20-1|NA|NA
CSAKSAGYEQYF
TGCAGTGCTAAGTCCGCGGGGTACGAGCAGTACTTC
>TRBJ1-4|TRBV5-1|few|NA
CASSLESREKLFF
TGCGCCAGCAGCTTGGAAAGTCGTGAAAAACTGTTTTTT
>TRBJ2-5|TRBV27|few|TRBD2
CASSLSALAGVSETQYF
TGTGCCAGCAGTTTATCGGCACTAGCGGGAGTGTCAGAGACCCAGTACTTC
>TRBJ2-2|TRBV7-2|NA|NA
CASSPNTLAAGELFF
TGTGCCAGCAGCCCCAATACACTAGCAGCCGGGGAGCTGTTTTTT
>TRBJ2-7|TRBV28|NA|NA
CASNQQRTVPEQYF
TGTGCCAGCAACCAGCAGAGGACAGTCCCCGAGCAGTACTTC
>TRBJ2-3|TRBV20-1|NA|NA
CSAGGGSITDTQYF
TGCAGTGCTGGAGGGGGCAGTATCACAGATACGCAGTATTTT
>TRBJ1-1|TRBV28|NA|NA
CAGSGHLNTVAFF
TGTGCCGGCTCCGGACACCTGAACACTGTAGCTTTCTTT
>TRBJ2-3|TRBV10-3|NA|NA
CAIGWGGLDGDTQYF
TGTGCCATCGGTTGGGGTGGTCTAGATGGAGATACGCAGTATTTT
>TRBJ2-3|TRBV29-1|few|NA
CSGEWGSTDTQYF
TGCAGCGGGGAGTGGGGGAGCACAGATACGCAGTATTTT
>TRBJ1-2|TRBV20-1|NA|TRBD1
CSARDLNRGDGYTF
TGCAGTGCTAGAGACCTTAACAGGGGTGATGGCTACACCTTC
>TRBJ2-1|TRBV20-1|few|NA
CSARVEGPYNEQFF
TGCAGTGCTAGAGTGGAAGGCCCCTACAATGAGCAGTTCTTC
>TRBJ2-2|TRBV25-1|few|TRBD1
CASSKGASRELFF
TGTGCCAGCAGTAAGGGGGCTAGCCGGGAGCTGTTTTTT
>TRBJ2-3|TRBV20-1|NA|NA
CSASTGGGGTDTQYF
TGCAGTGCTAGTACAGGAGGTGGCGGCACAGATACGCAGTATTTT
>TRBJ2-7|TRBV7-2|few|TRBD2
CASSLGASGRSYEQYF
TGTGCCAGCAGCTTAGGGGCTAGCGGGAGGTCTTACGAGCAGTACTTC
>TRBJ2-1|TRBV20-1|few|NA
CSAPRPGQPYNEQFF
TGCAGTGCTCCCCGCCCAGGACAGCCCTACAATGAGCAGTTCTTC
>TRBJ1-2|TRBV29-1|NA|NA
CSVRRDDDGYTF
TGCAGCGTTAGAAGGGATGACGATGGCTACACCTTC
>TRBJ2-1|TRBV20-1|NA|TRBD2
CSARDQGGRALYEQFF
TGCAGTGCTAGAGATCAGGGAGGGAGGGCCTTGTATGAGCAGTTCTTC
>TRBJ2-5|TRBV20-1|few|NA
CSGRRGIPETQYF
TGCAGTGGTAGACGGGGAATTCCCGAGACCCAGTACTTC
>TRBJ1-2|TRBV27|few|NA
CASSQDRDGYTF
TGTGCCAGCAGCCAAGATAGGGACGGCTACACCTTC
>TRBJ1-4|TRBV28|NA|NA
CASSGRSDPATNEKLFF
TGTGCCAGCTCGGGACGGTCGGATCCGGCAACTAATGAAAAACTGTTTTTT
>TRBJ2-1|TRBV20-1|NA|TRBD2
CSAWAGGSGEQFF
TGCAGTGCGTGGGCGGGAGGATCGGGCGAGCAGTTCTTC
>TRBJ2-2|TRBV6-2/TRBV6-3|NA|NA
CASRRPLGLYTGELFF
TGTGCCAGCAGGAGGCCCTTGGGACTGTACACCGGGGAGCTGTTTTTT
>TRBJ1-1|TRBV27|few|NA
CASIGWGDTEAFF
TGTGCCAGCATAGGTTGGGGCGACACTGAAGCTTTCTTT
>TRBJ2-1|TRBV20-1|NA|TRBD2
CSARLREEYNEQFF
TGCAGTGCTAGACTACGGGAGGAGTACAATGAGCAGTTCTTC
>TRBJ2-1|TRBV20-1|NA|NA
CSVKGGLIYNEQFF
TGCAGTGTAAAGGGCGGGCTTATATACAATGAGCAGTTCTTC
>TRBJ1-2|TRBV10-3|once|TRBD1
CAIRGTGEYSGYTF
TGTGCCATCAGAGGGACAGGGGAATACAGTGGCTACACCTTC
>TRBJ2-7|TRBV6-1|few|TRBD1
CASSDDRGITYEQYF
TGTGCCAGCAGTGACGACAGGGGGATAACCTACGAGCAGTACTTC
>TRBJ2-7|TRBV5-6|NA|NA
CASSLVPMGLSYNEQYF
TGTGCCAGCAGCTTGGTTCCGATGGGCTTGAGCTACAATGAGCAGTACTTC
>TRBJ1-2|TRBV28|NA|NA
CASSRDPELNYGYTF
TGTGCCAGCAGCCGCGACCCTGAGCTGAACTATGGCTACACCTTC
>TRBJ1-2|TRBV6-6|NA|TRBD1
CASSLRQGGGYGYTF
TGTGCCAGCAGTCTCCGACAGGGAGGGGGCTATGGCTACACCTTC
>TRBJ2-6|TRBV4-1|NA|NA
CASSQKPGANVLTF
TGCGCCAGCAGCCAAAAACCCGGGGCCAACGTCCTGACTTTC
>TRBJ2-3|TRBV7-2|NA|NA
CASSLQRYTDTQYF
TGTGCCAGCAGCTTACAGCGGTACACAGATACGCAGTATTTT
>TRBJ1-2|TRBV18|NA|NA
CASSPPTSPNGYTF
TGTGCCAGCTCACCACCGACAAGTCCCAATGGCTACACCTTC
>TRBJ2-7|TRBV7-2|NA|NA
CASSRAHMVGYEQYF
TGTGCCAGCAGTCGCGCCCACATGGTGGGCTACGAGCAGTACTTC
>TRBJ2-1|TRBV20-1|NA|NA
CSARDNGVGEQFF
TGCAGTGCTAGAGATAATGGGGTGGGTGAGCAGTTCTTC